The rows below give T cell receptor beta chains drawn from one sample of a study of blood T cells in healthy people across ages. TCRdb reanalysed the 5' RACE reads using MiXCR and keeps one entry per CDR3 protein. The table includes 1.5 million to 2 million distinct CDR3 sequences, roughly 27% detected once. The specimen sequenced was blood. These receptors came from a woman aged 25 to 45 in good health. CDR3s include the opening cysteine and the closing phenylalanine or tryptophan. Fields, in order: clone size, V gene, D gene, J gene, CDR3 protein, CDR3 DNA. The D gene is left open where the match is weak. Clone sizes are given selectively: once, few, many, or a class where the clone is expanded.

NA,TRBV6-6,NA,TRBJ2-3,CASSPDGFQGTQYF,TGTGCCAGCAGCCCGGACGGGTTCCAGGGGACGCAGTATTTT
few,TRBV6-2/TRBV6-3,NA,TRBJ2-7,CASSCGYGYEQYF,TGTGCCAGCAGTTGCGGGTACGGATACGAGCAGTACTTC
few,TRBV20-1,TRBD2,TRBJ2-1,CSAREGLAVTYNEQFF,TGCAGTGCTAGAGAAGGACTAGCGGTAACCTACAATGAGCAGTTCTTC
few,TRBV4-3,NA,TRBJ2-2,CASSQPLGGQDTGGLFF,TGCGCCAGCAGCCAACCCTTGGGGGGCCAGGACACCGGGGGGCTGTTTTTT
few,TRBV20-1,TRBD2,TRBJ2-5,CSAPGVAGGTGETQYF,TGCAGTGCTCCTGGTGTAGCGGGAGGGACAGGAGAGACCCAGTACTTC
many,TRBV12-3/TRBV12-4,NA,TRBJ1-2,CASSQTDNYGYTF,TGTGCCAGCAGTCAAACAGATAACTATGGCTACACCTTC
NA,TRBV12-3/TRBV12-4,NA,TRBJ1-5,CASSSVGGDQPQHF,TGTGCCAGCAGTTCGGTCGGGGGGGATCAGCCCCAGCATTTT
NA,TRBV6-6,TRBD1,TRBJ2-5,CAISTGTGFETQYF,TGTGCCATCAGCACCGGGACAGGGTTTGAGACCCAGTACTTC
NA,TRBV20-1,NA,TRBJ1-1,CSTRVSRGSLSEAFF,TGCAGTACTAGAGTTTCCCGGGGCTCTCTATCTGAAGCTTTCTTT
once,TRBV5-1,TRBD2,TRBJ2-7,CASSLQSGGASCEQYF,TGCGCCAGCAGCTTGCAGAGCGGGGGGGCCTCCTGCGAGCAGTACTTC
NA,TRBV7-2,TRBD2,TRBJ2-1,CASSLESASGSFSYNEQFF,TGTGCCAGCAGCTTAGAGTCGGCTAGCGGCAGTTTCTCCTACAATGAGCAGTTCTTC
NA,TRBV20-1,NA,TRBJ2-5,CSAIGGGAVETQYF,TGCAGTGCCATTGGAGGGGGGGCCGTAGAGACCCAGTACTTC
NA,TRBV20-1,NA,TRBJ2-5,CSARDFRDTIQETQYF,TGCAGTGCTAGAGATTTCCGGGACACAATCCAAGAGACCCAGTACTTC
NA,TRBV20-1,NA,TRBJ2-2,CSATGFANTGELFF,TGCAGTGCTACTGGCTTCGCGAACACCGGGGAGCTGTTTTTT
NA,TRBV14,TRBD1,TRBJ2-4,CASSPRQGVKNIQYF,TGTGCCAGCAGCCCTCGACAGGGGGTCAAAAACATTCAGTACTTC
NA,TRBV4-2,TRBD2,TRBJ2-3,CASSQETSGEYTDTQYF,TGTGCCAGCAGCCAGGAGACTAGCGGGGAGTACACAGATACGCAGTATTTT
few,TRBV12-3/TRBV12-4,NA,TRBJ2-1,CASTFLAGEQFF,TGTGCCAGCACATTTCTCGCGGGCGAGCAGTTCTTC
many,TRBV6-6,NA,TRBJ2-5,CASSYRRQETQYF,TGTGCCAGCAGTTACCGACGGCAAGAGACCCAGTACTTC
NA,TRBV20-1,TRBD2,TRBJ2-1,CSATFSGTDLYNEQFF,TGCAGTGCTACATTTAGCGGGACCGATCTGTACAATGAGCAGTTCTTC
few,TRBV20-1,TRBD2,TRBJ2-7,CSASRIATSGSYEQYF,TGCAGTGCTAGCCGAATTGCTACTAGCGGAAGCTACGAGCAGTACTTC
many,TRBV12-3/TRBV12-4,NA,TRBJ1-2,CASTPSGVGYGYTF,TGTGCCAGCACCCCATCCGGGGTTGGCTATGGCTACACCTTC
few,TRBV7-3,NA,TRBJ2-5,CASSLTYGNQETQYF,TGTGCCAGCAGCTTAACGTACGGTAACCAAGAGACCCAGTACTTC
NA,TRBV5-1,TRBD2,TRBJ2-1,CASGARGGGNEQFF,TGCGCCAGCGGAGCGCGGGGGGGCGGAAATGAGCAGTTCTTC
NA,TRBV30,NA,TRBJ2-1,CAWSAGNEQFF,TGTGCCTGGAGTGCTGGGAATGAGCAGTTCTTC
NA,TRBV5-1,NA,TRBJ1-2,CASSSGMANYGYTF,TGCGCCAGCAGCTCGGGCATGGCTAACTATGGCTACACCTTC
few,TRBV9,NA,TRBJ1-1,CASSGDGSLASEAFF,TGTGCCAGCAGCGGGGACGGTTCGCTTGCGTCTGAAGCTTTCTTT
NA,TRBV18,NA,TRBJ1-2,CASSRVSGEDYGYTF,TGTGCCAGCTCACGAGTGTCAGGGGAGGACTATGGCTACACCTTC
NA,TRBV10-2,NA,TRBJ1-4,CASSDGGKLFF,TGCGCCAGCAGTGACGGTGGTAAACTGTTTTTT
NA,TRBV15,TRBD1,TRBJ1-2,CATSRRTGVDGYTF,TGTGCCACCAGCAGACGGACAGGGGTTGATGGCTACACCTTC